This T cell receptor (beta chain) was identified during a study of PD-1 blockade in classical Hodgkin lymphoma. Sequencing used immunoSEQ multiplex PCR; TCRdb keeps in-frame clones, though not all of them. The table lists 25,000 to 30,000 clones, around 79% of them singletons. Sample time point: cycle 4 day 1 (C4D1), after 5 to 7 weeks of nivolumab. Every patient was affected by relapse after autologous stem cell transplantation, while exposure to brentuximab vedotin was not uniform. Researchers used magnetic negative selection to pull out pure CD4+ T cells from thawed PBMCs. The CDR3 extends over 17 amino acids. Germline V CDR1 and CDR2: SGHTA, FQGNSA. V lost 1 base, J lost 4 bases, and 3 bases stayed unmatched. Study results and caveats: Factors driving the repertoire differences, possibly disease activity or prior therapy, remain undefined.

For this clone: Antigen specificity is unknown.

The V gene is TRBV7-2, the J gene TRBJ2-1, with 14 bases matching TRBD2. This clonotype was sampled from a human donor with classical Hodgkin lymphoma. The sequences come from CD4+ T cells from blood, collected before the fourth cycle of nivolumab. In DNA form, the CDR3 reads TGTGCCAGCAGCTTAGTTGGGACTAGCGGGAGTTACAATGAGCAGTTCTTC. This translates into CASSLVGTSGSYNEQFF.